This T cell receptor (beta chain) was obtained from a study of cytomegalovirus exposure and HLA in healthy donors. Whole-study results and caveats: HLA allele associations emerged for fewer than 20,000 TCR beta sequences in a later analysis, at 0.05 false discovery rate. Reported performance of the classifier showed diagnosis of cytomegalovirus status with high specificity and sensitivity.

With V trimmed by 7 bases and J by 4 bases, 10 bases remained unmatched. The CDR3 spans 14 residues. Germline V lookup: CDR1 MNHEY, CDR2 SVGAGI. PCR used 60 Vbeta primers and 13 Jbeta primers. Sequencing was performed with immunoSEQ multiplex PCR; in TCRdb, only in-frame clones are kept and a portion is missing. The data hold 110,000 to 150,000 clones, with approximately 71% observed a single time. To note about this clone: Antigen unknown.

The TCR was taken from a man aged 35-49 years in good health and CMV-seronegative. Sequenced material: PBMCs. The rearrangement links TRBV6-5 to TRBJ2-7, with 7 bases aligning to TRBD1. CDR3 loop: CASKMDRNLYEQYF. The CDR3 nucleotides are TGTGCCAGCAAAATGGACAGGAACCTTTACGAGCAGTACTTC.